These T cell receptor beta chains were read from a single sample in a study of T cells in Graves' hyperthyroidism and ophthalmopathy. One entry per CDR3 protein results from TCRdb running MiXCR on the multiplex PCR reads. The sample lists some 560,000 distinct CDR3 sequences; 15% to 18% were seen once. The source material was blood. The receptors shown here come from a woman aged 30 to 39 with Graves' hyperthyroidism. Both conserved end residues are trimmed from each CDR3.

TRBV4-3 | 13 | ASSPPLGAPNEQF
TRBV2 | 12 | ASSPTVGPSSLH
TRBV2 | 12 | ASSPDRASSPLH
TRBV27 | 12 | ASSSDRGAEKLF
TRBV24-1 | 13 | ATSDGGQGINEQF
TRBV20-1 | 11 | SATGTGPDTQY
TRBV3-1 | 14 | ASSQQPGQGSQTQY
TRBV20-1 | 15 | SARLAGMRSVTDTQY
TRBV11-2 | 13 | ASSSRLAEADTQY
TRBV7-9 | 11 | ASSLLGIPEAF
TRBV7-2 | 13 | ASSLVAGGDGELF
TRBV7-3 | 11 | ASSYYRDNEQF
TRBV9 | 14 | ASSVEASQSYNEQF
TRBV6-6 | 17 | ASSYSRTGHLIPNTEAF
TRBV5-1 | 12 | ASSLGVLGQPQH
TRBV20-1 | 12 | SAKERGVAGELF
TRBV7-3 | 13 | ASSLQAGATDTQY
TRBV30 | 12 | AWSLDRASQPQH
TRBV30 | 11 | AWTPGQVNEQF
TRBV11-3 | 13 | ASSLAGGSVGEQF
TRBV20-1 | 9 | SATPDQPQH
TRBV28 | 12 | ASSFTDMNTEAF
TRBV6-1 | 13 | ASSHEDRIDSPLH
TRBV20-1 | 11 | SARGTVAYEQY
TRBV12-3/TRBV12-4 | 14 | ASTYGTGVMNTEAF
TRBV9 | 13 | ASSVADSPNQPQH
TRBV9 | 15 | ASSERTSGIAGYEQF
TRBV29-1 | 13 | SVVLRDSSSYEQY
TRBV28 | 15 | ASSSPIHDGRNQPQH
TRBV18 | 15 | ASSRIRGDGVGYEQY
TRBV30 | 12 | AFFSGGGSDTQY
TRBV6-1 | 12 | ASTRQPGPYEQY
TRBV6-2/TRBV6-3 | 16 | ASSNTAPGGRGSNEQY
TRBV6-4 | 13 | ASSDRGSGANVLT
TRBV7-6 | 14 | ASSLALGREDQPQH
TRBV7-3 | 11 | ASSLSGYTEAF
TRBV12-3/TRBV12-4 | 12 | ASSFAGTSQTQY
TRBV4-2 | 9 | ASSQGEGAF
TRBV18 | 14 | ASSPPRGGLYNEQF
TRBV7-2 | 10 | VSGLSSGEQY
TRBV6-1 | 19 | ASSFTGPFPLTSTSTDTQY
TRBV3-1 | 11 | ASSREAMNTQY
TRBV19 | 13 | ASSRLAGGWETQY
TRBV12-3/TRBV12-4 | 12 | ASSLDTNNQPQH
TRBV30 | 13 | AWSPGTASNQPQH
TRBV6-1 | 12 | ASSDGQGSSEQY
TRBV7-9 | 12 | ASSFSGRTYEQY
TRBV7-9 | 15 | ASSLPGLAGGVDTQY
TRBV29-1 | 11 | SVGLDGNQPQH
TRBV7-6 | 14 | ASSLVAPQSTDTQY
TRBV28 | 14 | ASSEDRGLQTYEQY
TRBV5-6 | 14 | ASSLSREMMNTEAF
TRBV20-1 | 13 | SASGSSLNSYEQY
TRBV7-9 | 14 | ASSLMSSGRPYEQY